The clone carrying this T cell receptor beta chain was detected only once. The data are from a study of OX40 agonist ivuxolimab in advanced cancers. The assay was immunoSEQ multiplex PCR, and TCRdb's table has in-frame clones only and misses some. This sample has 9,800 or so clones; approximately 88% occur once, and the top ten carry 9.5% to 15%. After removal of 4 bases from V and 6 bases from J, the junction contained 10 bases not matched to a gene. The CDR3 is 16 residues long. Per germline, CDR1 SGHDN and CDR2 FVKESK. This clonotype was sampled from an adult with an advanced solid tumor such as melanoma, head and neck, liver or kidney cancer. The genes are TRBV14 and TRBJ2-7, with TRBD1 identical over 12 bases. Source: CD4+ or CD8+ T cells sorted from blood, taken in a trial of the OX40 agonist ivuxolimab. The CDR3 region is CASSRTGTGGLGEQYF. As DNA, the CDR3 is TGTGCCAGCAGCCGCACCGGGACAGGGGGCTTAGGCGAGCAGTACTTC.